This TCR beta chain was documented in a study of OX40 agonist ivuxolimab in advanced cancers. Study context: The eligibility criteria allowed prior anti-PD-1, anti-PD-L1 or anti-CTLA-4 therapy, and 40% had some. Study-wide results and limits: Dose levels from 0.1 to 3.0 mg/kg saw CD4+ and CD8+ blood T cells expand clonally by week 6.

Only in-frame clones appear in the TCRdb table, and some are missing; sequencing was by immunoSEQ multiplex PCR. The sample lists some 80,000 clones, roughly 92% occurring once. As to this clone: What it binds is not known.

The sequenced sample was CD4+ or CD8+ T cells sorted from blood, obtained in a trial of the OX40 agonist ivuxolimab. This TCR was sampled from an adult with an advanced solid tumor such as melanoma, head and neck, liver or kidney cancer.

CDR3 DNA sequence: TGTGCCAGTATGGACCACGCCATGGATACGCAGTATTTT. It translates to CASMDHAMDTQYF. The genes are TRBV19 and TRBJ2-3, with unresolved D. V lost 7 bases, J lost 6 bases, and 14 bases lay in between. In germline, CDR1 is LNHDA, CDR2 SQIVND (reference sequence). The CDR3 covers 13 residues.